These T cell receptor beta chains were read from a single sample in a study of blood T cell repertoires in COVID-19. Clones were sequenced by immunoSEQ multiplex PCR, and TCRdb holds only the in-frame ones, with some missing. The data show about 120,000 clones, over 75% seen once. Input material: peripheral blood. The receptors were gathered from a man at least 80 years old with active or convalescent COVID-19. CDR3s include the opening cysteine and the closing phenylalanine or tryptophan. Each record gives: J gene, clone size, V gene, D gene, CDR3 DNA, CDR3 protein. D genes are given only for firm matches. A clone size is listed for some rows: how often the clone was seen (once, few, many), or a class if it is expanded.

J: TRBJ1-5
size: -
V: TRBV7-3
D: -
DNA: TGTGCCAGCACCCCCGGTTCAGGGGCCAACCAGCCCCAGCATTTT
CDR3: CASTPGSGANQPQHF

J: TRBJ1-2
size: -
V: TRBV6-4
D: TRBD1
DNA: TGTGCCAGCAGTGAATGGTCGGACAGGGGGCCCTATGGCTACACCTTC
CDR3: CASSEWSDRGPYGYTF

J: TRBJ1-4
size: -
V: TRBV11-1
D: -
DNA: TGTGCCAGCAGCCAGTCGGGACACGACGAAAAACTGTTTTTT
CDR3: CASSQSGHDEKLFF

J: TRBJ1-5
size: -
V: TRBV6-1
D: -
DNA: TGTGCCAGCAGTGAAGCTGGCAGCAATCAGCCCCAGCATTTT
CDR3: CASSEAGSNQPQHF

J: TRBJ2-7
size: -
V: TRBV30
D: TRBD1
DNA: TGTGCCTGGAGTCCCGACAGGGTTTTCTACGAGCAGTACTTC
CDR3: CAWSPDRVFYEQYF

J: TRBJ2-7
size: once
V: TRBV29-1
D: -
DNA: TGCAGCGCCGCACGGCAGGCTGTTGGGGAGCAGTACTTC
CDR3: CSAARQAVGEQYF

J: TRBJ2-1
size: -
V: TRBV7-3
D: TRBD2
DNA: TGTGCCAGCAGTCCCGGACTAGCGGGAAGCAATGAGCAGTTCTTC
CDR3: CASSPGLAGSNEQFF

J: TRBJ1-5
size: -
V: TRBV3-1/TRBV3-2
D: TRBD1
DNA: TGTGCCAGCAGCCCGACAGGGGGACAGCCCCAGCATTTT
CDR3: CASSPTGGQPQHF

J: TRBJ2-7
size: -
V: TRBV4-3
D: TRBD1
DNA: TGCGCCAGCAGCCCCCGGGACAGAAACTACGAGCAGTACTTC
CDR3: CASSPRDRNYEQYF

J: TRBJ2-7
size: -
V: TRBV5-1
D: -
DNA: TGCGCCAGCAGCTTGGTTCAGGCACCCAGGTCCTACGAGCAGTACTTC
CDR3: CASSLVQAPRSYEQYF

J: TRBJ2-1
size: -
V: TRBV3-1/TRBV3-2
D: TRBD1
DNA: TGTGCCAGCAGTGAAGGACAGGGGGCAGGTAATGAGCAGTTCTTC
CDR3: CASSEGQGAGNEQFF

J: TRBJ1-2
size: -
V: TRBV19
D: TRBD1
DNA: TGTGCCAGTAGTAGGCAAGGGGGCGGCTATGGCTACACCTTC
CDR3: CASSRQGGGYGYTF

J: TRBJ1-1
size: -
V: TRBV15
D: -
DNA: TGTGCCACCACGGGGACTTGGGGGAACACTGAAGCTTTCTTT
CDR3: CATTGTWGNTEAFF

J: TRBJ1-5
size: -
V: TRBV27
D: TRBD1
DNA: TGTGCCAGCAGGCCGACAGAAGGGGGCAGTCAGCCCCAGCATTTT
CDR3: CASRPTEGGSQPQHF

J: TRBJ2-7
size: -
V: TRBV4-2
D: TRBD1
DNA: TGTGCCAGCAGCCAAGAAAGCAGGGGGATTCTTTCCTACGAGCAGTACTTC
CDR3: CASSQESRGILSYEQYF

J: TRBJ1-2
size: -
V: TRBV18
D: -
DNA: TGTGCCAGCTCGCCCGACACGGATTATGGCTACACCTTC
CDR3: CASSPDTDYGYTF

J: TRBJ2-5
size: -
V: TRBV7-2
D: TRBD1
DNA: TGTGCCAGCAGCAACGGACTGGGACAGTCATCTTTTCGGATTCGGACCCAGTACTTC
CDR3: CASSNGLGQSSFRIRTQYF

J: TRBJ2-7
size: many
V: TRBV19
D: -
DNA: TGTGCCAGTAGTATAGGGGCCAGGGACGAGCAGTACTTC
CDR3: CASSIGARDEQYF

J: TRBJ2-7
size: -
V: TRBV29-1
D: TRBD1
DNA: TGCAGCGTTGCCGGGACAGGGGGATCCTACGAGCAGTACTTC
CDR3: CSVAGTGGSYEQYF

J: TRBJ2-2
size: -
V: TRBV5-4
D: TRBD2
DNA: TGTGCCAGCAGCTTGGGGGGTAGCGGGGGCACCGGGGAGCTGTTTTTT
CDR3: CASSLGGSGGTGELFF

J: TRBJ2-1
size: once
V: TRBV19
D: TRBD2
DNA: TGTGCCAGTAGTTACGAACTAGCGAGCAATGAGCAGTTCTTC
CDR3: CASSYELASNEQFF

J: TRBJ1-2
size: -
V: TRBV7-2
D: TRBD1
DNA: TGTGCCAGCAACACCTACGGGGACAGGCCTGGCTACACCTTC
CDR3: CASNTYGDRPGYTF

J: TRBJ2-2
size: -
V: TRBV19
D: TRBD2
DNA: TGTGCCAGTAGGCCCGGGACTAGCACCGGGGAGCTGTTTTTT
CDR3: CASRPGTSTGELFF

J: TRBJ1-6
size: -
V: TRBV27
D: -
DNA: TGTGCCAGCAGAGAGGGGGTTTCACCCCTCCACTTT
CDR3: CASREGVSPLHF

J: TRBJ1-5
size: -
V: TRBV21-1
D: -
DNA: TGTGCCAGCAGCATCTACAGGCCAAGTTTAGATCAGCCCCAGCATTTT
CDR3: CASSIYRPSLDQPQHF

J: TRBJ1-2
size: few
V: TRBV6-6
D: -
DNA: TGTGCCAGCAGTTACCGGGACATCCGCTATGGCTACACCTTC
CDR3: CASSYRDIRYGYTF

J: TRBJ2-1
size: -
V: TRBV12-3/TRBV12-4
D: -
DNA: TGTGCCAGCAGTTTCCAGGAAAGAAGTGAGCAGTTCTTC
CDR3: CASSFQERSEQFF

J: TRBJ1-1
size: -
V: TRBV28
D: -
DNA: TGTGCCATCCGGCGGTCCAACACTGAAGCTTTCTTT
CDR3: CAIRRSNTEAFF

J: TRBJ2-7
size: -
V: TRBV7-9
D: TRBD2
DNA: TGTGCCAGCAGCCCCCCAGCTAGCGGCTACGAGCAGTACTTC
CDR3: CASSPPASGYEQYF

J: TRBJ2-1
size: -
V: TRBV15
D: -
DNA: TGTGCCACCAGCAGGGAGGCGGGACCCTACAATGAGCAGTTCTTC
CDR3: CATSREAGPYNEQFF

J: TRBJ1-2
size: -
V: TRBV4-2
D: -
DNA: TGTGCCAGCAGCCAAGAGGGGCGGCCCTACTATGGCTACACCTTC
CDR3: CASSQEGRPYYGYTF

J: TRBJ2-3
size: -
V: TRBV25-1
D: -
DNA: TGTGCCAGCAGTGCAGCAGGGAGGCTCTCCGGAGATACGCAGTATTTT
CDR3: CASSAAGRLSGDTQYF

J: TRBJ2-7
size: -
V: TRBV9
D: TRBD2
DNA: TGTGCCAGCAGCCCTCGGACTAGCGGGGGAAGTAGCTCCTACGAGCAGTACTTC
CDR3: CASSPRTSGGSSSYEQYF

J: TRBJ2-7
size: -
V: TRBV7-8
D: TRBD2
DNA: TGTGCCAGCAGCTTAGGGACTAGCGGACGGGGGGCCTACGAGCAGTACTTC
CDR3: CASSLGTSGRGAYEQYF

J: TRBJ1-1
size: -
V: TRBV29-1
D: TRBD1
DNA: TGCAGCGTCGCGGGGACAGTGAACACTGAAGCTTTCTTT
CDR3: CSVAGTVNTEAFF

J: TRBJ2-1
size: once
V: TRBV13
D: TRBD2
DNA: TGTGCCAGCAGCCTAGCGGGGGGGCGACAGTTCTTC
CDR3: CASSLAGGRQFF

J: TRBJ2-7
size: -
V: TRBV12-3/TRBV12-4
D: -
DNA: TGTGCCAGCACCCTTGAGCCCTACGAGCAGTACTTC
CDR3: CASTLEPYEQYF

J: TRBJ2-2
size: -
V: TRBV28
D: TRBD1
DNA: TGTGCCAGCAGTTTCTGGGACAGGGGTACCGGGGAGCTGTTTTTT
CDR3: CASSFWDRGTGELFF

J: TRBJ2-1
size: -
V: TRBV3-1/TRBV3-2
D: TRBD1
DNA: TGTGCCAGCAGCCAAGGGGGGACAGGGCTCAATGAGCAGTTCTTC
CDR3: CASSQGGTGLNEQFF

J: TRBJ1-1
size: -
V: TRBV28
D: -
DNA: TGTGCCAGCCCGAGCCCCAGGGCTAACACTGAAGCTTTCTTT
CDR3: CASPSPRANTEAFF

J: TRBJ2-7
size: -
V: TRBV19
D: -
DNA: TGTGCCAGTAGTATCACGGGGAGCTCCTACGAGCAGTACTTC
CDR3: CASSITGSSYEQYF

J: TRBJ2-1
size: -
V: TRBV11-2
D: TRBD2
DNA: TGTGCCAGCAGCACTCCCCTAGCGGGGTCCGCCTACAATGAGCAGTTCTTC
CDR3: CASSTPLAGSAYNEQFF

J: TRBJ1-1
size: -
V: TRBV9
D: -
DNA: TGTGCCAGCAGCGAGGGACGGGGAGGGCCTGAAGCTTTCTTT
CDR3: CASSEGRGGPEAFF

J: TRBJ2-2
size: -
V: TRBV5-4
D: TRBD2
DNA: TGTGCCAGCAGCTTGGCCGGGGGGTTCGGGGAGCTGTTTTTT
CDR3: CASSLAGGFGELFF

J: TRBJ2-5
size: -
V: TRBV25-1
D: TRBD2
DNA: TGTGCCGCAGAATTAGCGGGAGGGCCCTTAAGGACCCAGTACTTC
CDR3: CAAELAGGPLRTQYF

J: TRBJ2-1
size: few
V: TRBV7-6
D: TRBD2
DNA: TGTGCCAGCAGCTTAGGATGGGGGAGGGGATCCAATGAGCAGTTCTTC
CDR3: CASSLGWGRGSNEQFF

J: TRBJ1-2
size: -
V: TRBV19
D: TRBD1
DNA: TGTGCCAGTAACCAGCGGGACAGGGGGCGTAGAGGCTACACCTTC
CDR3: CASNQRDRGRRGYTF

J: TRBJ2-7
size: -
V: TRBV30
D: -
DNA: TGTGCCTGGAACGGCGTGGGCTCCGAGCAGTACTTC
CDR3: CAWNGVGSEQYF

J: TRBJ2-7
size: -
V: TRBV6-5
D: TRBD2
DNA: TGTGCCAGCAGTTACTCGGGGGGGAATAGCAACGAGCAGTACTTC
CDR3: CASSYSGGNSNEQYF

J: TRBJ1-1
size: -
V: TRBV30
D: -
DNA: TGTGCCTGGAGTCCGGAACTAAACACTGAAGCTTTCTTT
CDR3: CAWSPELNTEAFF

J: TRBJ1-5
size: -
V: TRBV19
D: -
DNA: TGTGCCAGTAGTAGTGGGGGGTTGGGTCAGCCCCAGCATTTT
CDR3: CASSSGGLGQPQHF

J: TRBJ1-4
size: -
V: TRBV18
D: -
DNA: TGTGCCAGCTCACTGACAGAGAAAGAAAAACTGTTTTTT
CDR3: CASSLTEKEKLFF

J: TRBJ2-7
size: -
V: TRBV7-8
D: -
DNA: TGTGCCAGCACGGCGGGGAATCCGTCCTACGAGCAGTACTTC
CDR3: CASTAGNPSYEQYF

J: TRBJ1-2
size: few
V: TRBV29-1
D: -
DNA: TGCAGCGGCGTCAGGGGAAGCTATGGCTACACCTTC
CDR3: CSGVRGSYGYTF

J: TRBJ2-1
size: -
V: TRBV5-1
D: TRBD1
DNA: TGCGCCAGCAGCTTAAATCCGGGACAGACAACCCTGATGGGGTTCTTC
CDR3: CASSLNPGQTTLMGFF

J: TRBJ2-7
size: -
V: TRBV19
D: -
DNA: TGTGCCAGTAGTCCAAGACTAGGGCCGTGCTTC
CDR3: CASSPRLGPCF

J: TRBJ1-5
size: -
V: TRBV4-3
D: -
DNA: TGCGCCAGCAGCCAAGTGCAGGGTACAAATCAGCCCCAGCATTTT
CDR3: CASSQVQGTNQPQHF

J: TRBJ1-5
size: once
V: TRBV28
D: TRBD1
DNA: TGTGCCAGCAGTTTAGGGACAGGGGGTCTTCAGCCCCAGCATTTT
CDR3: CASSLGTGGLQPQHF

J: TRBJ1-5
size: few
V: TRBV12-3/TRBV12-4
D: -
DNA: TGTGCCACTTCGAAGGGGAGCAATCAGCCCCAGCATTTT
CDR3: CATSKGSNQPQHF

J: TRBJ2-1
size: many
V: TRBV24-1
D: -
DNA: TGTGCCACCAGTGCTCTTACGACTCGAGAGCAGTTCTTC
CDR3: CATSALTTREQFF